Following are 18 T cell receptor beta chains from one sample sequenced in a study of PD-1 blockade in classical Hodgkin lymphoma. TCRdb's copy holds only in-frame clones and misses some; the assay was immunoSEQ multiplex PCR. The data show under 15,000 clones, with about 91% seen just once and more than 9% held by the top ten. All patients experienced relapse after autologous stem cell transplantation, and brentuximab vedotin exposure was variable. The sequences come from peripheral blood mononuclear cells (PBMCs), collected at baseline. Receptors originate from a human donor with classical Hodgkin lymphoma.

The genes are TRBV7-2 and TRBJ2-2, with D hard to call. The V and J ends lost 6 bases and 4 bases respectively, with 15 bases between them. This CDR3 is built from 15 residues. Germline V lookup: CDR1 SGHTA, CDR2 FQGNSA. The CDR3 reads CASRNQPMSTGELFF. The CDR3 nucleotides read TGTGCCAGCAGAAACCAACCGATGAGCACCGGGGAGCTGTTTTTT.

The chain has TRBV7-6 and TRBJ1-1; 10 nucleotides match TRBD1. The CDR3 extends over 15 amino acids. Losses at the gene ends were 3 bases for V and 1 base for J; bases not matched to a gene: 2. In germline, CDR1 is SGHVS, CDR2 FNYEAQ. The CDR3 here is CASSLRTGGNTEAFF. Here the CDR3 DNA reads TGTGCCAGCAGCTTGCGGACAGGGGGGAACACTGAAGCTTTCTTT.

This rearrangement joins TRBV7-8 to TRBJ2-2; 8 bases agree with TRBD1. Per germline, CDR1 SGHVS and CDR2 FQNEAQ. This CDR3 spans 16 amino acids. V shed 2 bases and J 4 bases; nucleotides not matched to a gene: 6. The CDR3: CASSLLATGGTGELFF. CDR3 DNA sequence: TGTGCCAGCAGCTTACTTGCCACAGGGGGCACCGGGGAGCTGTTTTTT. Full variable domain (remainder filled in from reference TRBV7-8 and TRBJ2-2): GAGVSQSPRYKVAKRGQDVALRCDPISGHVSLFWYQQALGQGPEFLTYFQNEAQLDKSGLPSDRFFAERPEGSVSTLKIQRTQQEDSAVYLCASSLLATGGTGELFFGEGSRLTVL.

J is TRBJ2-5 and V is TRBV5-1; TRBD2 might be the D (5 bases). Germline CDR1 SGHRS, CDR2 YFSETQ. V shed 3 bases and J shed 7 bases, with 19 bases lying between them. The length of the CDR3 is 15 residues. The CDR3 DNA reads TGCGCCAGCAGCTCGGAACTCGGGGTGCCGGGGACCCAGTACTTC. Its translation is CASSSELGVPGTQYF. Supplemented by reference TRBV5-1 and TRBJ2-5, the full variable domain reads KAGVTQTPRYLIKTRGQQVTLSCSPISGHRSVSWYQQTPGQGLQFLFEYFSETQRNKGNFPGRFSGRQFSNSRSEMNVSTLELGDSALYLCASSSELGVPGTQYFGPGTRLLVL.

The chain uses TRBV28 and TRBJ1-6, with a tentative D call TRBD1 (5 bases). V was shortened by 7 bases and J by 10 bases, with 17 bases between the two germline ends. CDR1 MDHEN and CDR2 SYDVKM come from the germline V gene. This CDR3 region has 14 residues. Here the CDR3 DNA reads TGTGCCAGCACCTTGGGGGTGGTTCACTCACCCCTCCACTTT. It yields the protein CASTLGVVHSPLHF. Full variable domain (rest looked up from reference TRBV28 and TRBJ1-6): DVKVTQSSRYLVKRTGEKVFLECVQDMDHENMFWYRQDPGLGLRLIYFSYDVKMKEKGDIPEGYSVSREKKERFSLILESASTNQTSMYLCASTLGVVHSPLHFGNGTRLTVT.

This chain uses TRBV28 with TRBJ2-2; no clear D gene. Trimming took 6 bases from V and 0 from J, leaving 11 bases between them. CDR1 is MDHEN, CDR2 SYDVKM, per germline. The CDR3 runs to 15 residues. CDR3 DNA sequence: TGTGCCAGCAGCGGGTCCAATTCGAACACCGGGGAGCTGTTTTTT. Amino acids: CASSGSNSNTGELFF.

Comment on this clone: At one end the junction does not follow the germline gene, possibly because of a read error. The rearrangement uses TRBV6-1 and TRBJ2-7, with TRBD1 matching 7 bases. CDR1 and CDR2 (germline): MNHNS, SASEGT. The CDR3 contains 14 residues. CDR3 in DNA: TGTGCCAGCAATGAAGCCGGGACAGAGTACGAGCAGTACTTC. Amino acid sequence: CASNEAGTEYEQYF.

The sample holds one count of this clone. The rearrangement joins TRBV18 to TRBJ1-1; no reliable D call. CDR3 length equals 12 residues. The germline gives CDR1 KGHSH, CDR2 LQKENI. Trimming took off 2 bases at V and 2 bases at J, with 3 bases between the two ends. The CDR3 DNA reads TGTGCCAGCTCACCAGACAACACTGAAGCTTTCTTT. It translates to CASSPDNTEAFF. The entire variable domain, with the rest obtained from reference TRBV18 and TRBJ1-1, is as follows: NAGVMQNPRHLVRRRGQEARLRCSPMKGHSHVYWYRQLPEEGLKFMVYLQKENIIDESGMPKERFSAEFPKEGPSILRIQQVVRGDSAAYFCASSPDNTEAFFGQGTRLTVV.

The count of this clone is one. V usage is TRBV14 and J usage is TRBJ2-1, with D tentatively TRBD1 or TRBD2 (6 bases each). The germline V gene encodes CDR1 SGHDN and CDR2 FVKESK. There are 14 residues in the CDR3. Trimming stripped 1 base from V and 7 bases from J, with 11 bases between. This CDR3 is CASSQGWGANEQFF. The CDR3 DNA follows: TGTGCCAGCAGCCAAGGGTGGGGGGCAAATGAGCAGTTCTTC.

CDR3 DNA: TGTGCCTGGAGGCGGGGGGGCGCCCCTGGCTACACCTTC. Protein sequence: CAWRRGGAPGYTF. This sequence joins TRBV30 and TRBJ1-2; perhaps TRBD1 as D (6 bases). This CDR3 spans 13 amino acids. Between the trimmed V and J ends, which lost 3 bases and 7 bases, there was a span of 15 bases. Per the germline V gene, CDR1 is GTSNPN and CDR2 is SVGIG (reference sequence).

The J gene is TRBJ2-5, the V gene TRBV4-1, with 12 bases lining up with TRBD1. V shed 1 base and J 7 bases; nucleotides not matched to a gene: 7. The germline gives CDR1 MGHRA, CDR2 YSYEKL. The CDR3 covers 16 residues. The CDR3 DNA follows: TGCGCCAGCAGCCAAGTAGGGGTGGGACAGGGGGCGACCCAGTACTTC. This translates into CASSQVGVGQGATQYF.

The chain couples TRBV15 to TRBJ1-4; D may be TRBD1 (5 bases). This CDR3 has 17 amino acids. Trimming shortened V by 1 base and J by 8 bases, and 20 bases separated the two germline ends. Germline V gene data show CDR1 as LNHNV and CDR2 as YYDKDF (reference sequence). For the CDR3, the DNA is TGTGCCACCAGCAGAGGCATCGGGGCAACCATGGGGGAAAAACTGTTTTTT. It yields the protein CATSRGIGATMGEKLFF.

This clone is a singleton in its sample. The chain uses TRBV19 and TRBJ1-4, with D unresolved. The CDR3 has 15 residues. Germline CDR1 and CDR2: LNHDA and SQIVND (reference sequence). Trimming took off 2 bases at V and 5 bases at J, with 12 bases between the two ends. CDR3 loop: CASSISGLRNEKLFF. The CDR3 DNA sequence: TGTGCCAGTAGTATAAGCGGACTGAGGAATGAAAAACTGTTTTTT.

In its sample, this clone was seen once. The gene calls are TRBV19 and TRBJ2-7; D gene unclear. Germline V CDR1 and CDR2: LNHDA, SQIVND (reference sequence). V gave up 5 bases and J gave up 7 bases, with 18 bases separating them. The CDR3 is 14 residues long. The CDR3 DNA follows: TGTGCCAGTAGTCCGCAGGATTTGGGTCGGGAGCAGTACTTC. It codes for CASSPQDLGREQYF.

V usage is TRBV13 and J usage is TRBJ2-3; 11 nucleotides match TRBD2. The CDR3 is 17 amino acids. V shed 5 bases and J 0 bases; nucleotides not matched to a gene: 7. Germline CDR1 and CDR2: PRHDT and FYEKMQ (reference sequence). The CDR3 DNA reads as TGTGCCAGCAGCCAAGATACTAGCGGGGGTAGCACAGATACGCAGTATTTT. It codes for CASSQDTSGGSTDTQYF.

The chain combines TRBV6-5 with TRBJ1-4, with D possibly being TRBD1 (5 bases). CDR1 MNHEY and CDR2 SVGAGI come from the germline V gene. The CDR3 consists of 15 residues. The V gene lost 5 bases and the J gene lost 8 bases, with 18 bases spanning the gap. The CDR3: CASSTTQGPGEKLFF. The CDR3, as DNA: TGTGCCAGCAGTACTACTCAGGGACCTGGAGAAAAACTGTTTTTT.

The V and J genes are TRBV18 and TRBJ1-4; D is uncertain. This CDR3 spans 11 amino acids. Germline CDR1 is KGHSH and CDR2 is LQKENI. Trimming shortened V by 2 bases and J by 13 bases, and 8 bases separated the two germline ends. The CDR3 nucleotides read TGTGCCAGCTCACCAGCAGGCCCACTGTTTTTT. The encoded protein is CASSPAGPLFF. The full variable domain, rest sourced from reference TRBV18 and TRBJ1-4, is NAGVMQNPRHLVRRRGQEARLRCSPMKGHSHVYWYRQLPEEGLKFMVYLQKENIIDESGMPKERFSAEFPKEGPSILRIQQVVRGDSAAYFCASSPAGPLFFGSGTQLSVL.

The chain joins TRBV5-1 to TRBJ2-2, with a tentative D call TRBD2 (6 bases). The CDR3 runs 14 residues. The germline V gene has CDR1 SGHRS and CDR2 YFSETQ. Trimming stripped 7 bases from V and 9 bases from J, with 19 bases between. CDR3 loop: CASQAVPGDRELFF. The CDR3 DNA reads as TGCGCCAGCCAGGCGGTTCCGGGGGACCGGGAGCTGTTTTTT.